This is a list of T cell receptor beta chains from one sample in a study of siplizumab effects on memory and regulatory T cells. Repertoires were generated with immunoSEQ multiplex PCR, while TCRdb's copy carries only in-frame clones and drops some. The sample has tens of thousands of clones; roughly 94% are singletons. Sequencing input: CD8+ T cells sorted from blood. These receptor sequences come from a human donor in good health. The CDR3 runs from the conserved cysteine through the conserved F or W. Fields, in order: clone size, V gene, D gene, J gene, CDR3 DNA, CDR3 protein. The D gene is left open where the match is weak. Expanded clones are given a class, and other clones once, few, many or no size at all.

clone_size: .
v_call: TRBV7-9
d_call: .
j_call: TRBJ2-1
cdr3_nt: TGTGCCAGCACCGGGGACTCGCTTCGGGATGAGCAGTTCTTC
cdr3_aa: CASTGDSLRDEQFF

clone_size: .
v_call: TRBV27
d_call: .
j_call: TRBJ1-4
cdr3_nt: TGTGCCAGCAGTTTAAGGTCGTTGGGGGAGGCAACTAATGAAAAACTGTTTTTT
cdr3_aa: CASSLRSLGEATNEKLFF

clone_size: .
v_call: TRBV14
d_call: .
j_call: TRBJ1-1
cdr3_nt: TGTGCCAGCAGCCAAGATAACAGGCGGAACACTGAAGCTTTCTTT
cdr3_aa: CASSQDNRRNTEAFF

clone_size: .
v_call: TRBV19
d_call: .
j_call: TRBJ1-5
cdr3_nt: TGTGCCAGTAGTATGGTCAGAGGCAATCAGCCCCAGCATTTT
cdr3_aa: CASSMVRGNQPQHF

clone_size: .
v_call: TRBV30
d_call: TRBD1
j_call: TRBJ1-2
cdr3_nt: TGTGCCTGGAGCCAAGGGACAGGGGGCGCAGGCTATGGCTACACCTTC
cdr3_aa: CAWSQGTGGAGYGYTF

clone_size: .
v_call: TRBV5-6
d_call: TRBD1
j_call: TRBJ1-1
cdr3_nt: TGTGCCAGCAGCGTATTGACAGGGTGGACTGAAGCTTTCTTT
cdr3_aa: CASSVLTGWTEAFF

clone_size: .
v_call: TRBV9
d_call: .
j_call: TRBJ1-4
cdr3_nt: TGTGCCAGCAGCCCAGCCGGGGCCTCGAATAATGAAAAACTGTTTTTT
cdr3_aa: CASSPAGASNNEKLFF

clone_size: .
v_call: TRBV28
d_call: .
j_call: TRBJ2-7
cdr3_nt: TGTGCCAGCAGCCAAGTTGACTATGGGGCCGAGCAGTACTTC
cdr3_aa: CASSQVDYGAEQYF

clone_size: .
v_call: TRBV6-6
d_call: .
j_call: TRBJ2-1
cdr3_nt: TGTGCCAGCAGTTACTTCGGGAGCACCTACAATGAGCAGTTCTTC
cdr3_aa: CASSYFGSTYNEQFF

clone_size: .
v_call: TRBV28
d_call: .
j_call: TRBJ1-1
cdr3_nt: TGTGCCAGCAGTTTTCGGGGGGGTGAGACTGAAGCTTTCTTT
cdr3_aa: CASSFRGGETEAFF

clone_size: .
v_call: TRBV14
d_call: .
j_call: TRBJ2-4
cdr3_nt: TGTGCCAGCAGCCAAGACCACAGGACCCAAAACATTCAGTACTTC
cdr3_aa: CASSQDHRTQNIQYF

clone_size: .
v_call: TRBV7-9
d_call: .
j_call: TRBJ1-2
cdr3_nt: TGTGCCAGCAGCTCGACTTCGGACTGGGGCTACACCTTC
cdr3_aa: CASSSTSDWGYTF

clone_size: .
v_call: TRBV7-2
d_call: .
j_call: TRBJ2-1
cdr3_nt: TGTGCCAGCAGCTTAGCCCTCGGGCGGAACTATATCCGTGGTTCCTACAATGAGCAGTTCTTC
cdr3_aa: CASSLALGRNYIRGSYNEQFF

clone_size: .
v_call: TRBV7-9
d_call: .
j_call: TRBJ2-7
cdr3_nt: TGTGCCAGCAGCTTAAATCCCTACGAGCAGTACTTC
cdr3_aa: CASSLNPYEQYF

clone_size: .
v_call: TRBV18
d_call: .
j_call: TRBJ2-7
cdr3_nt: TGTGCCAGCTCACCAGGGATTGACGGACAATATACCGAGCAGTACTTC
cdr3_aa: CASSPGIDGQYTEQYF

clone_size: .
v_call: TRBV27
d_call: .
j_call: TRBJ1-3
cdr3_nt: TGTGCCAGCAGTTCCGGGGGCTCTGGAAACACCATATATTTT
cdr3_aa: CASSSGGSGNTIYF

clone_size: once
v_call: TRBV5-5
d_call: TRBD1
j_call: TRBJ1-4
cdr3_nt: TGTGCCAGCAGCAAACAGGGGTTTAATGAAAAACTGTTTTTT
cdr3_aa: CASSKQGFNEKLFF

clone_size: .
v_call: TRBV15
d_call: .
j_call: TRBJ2-7
cdr3_nt: TGTGCCACCAGCAGAGATGACGGAAGCTCCTACGAGCAGTACTTC
cdr3_aa: CATSRDDGSSYEQYF

clone_size: .
v_call: TRBV28
d_call: .
j_call: TRBJ2-7
cdr3_nt: TGTGCCAGCAGTTTATCACAGGGAAAATTCCGTGGAGAGCAGTACTTC
cdr3_aa: CASSLSQGKFRGEQYF

clone_size: .
v_call: TRBV6-1
d_call: .
j_call: TRBJ1-1
cdr3_nt: TGTGCCAGCAGTGTTACAGGGTCGGGGAACACTGAAGCTTTCTTT
cdr3_aa: CASSVTGSGNTEAFF

clone_size: .
v_call: TRBV19
d_call: TRBD2
j_call: TRBJ2-3
cdr3_nt: TGTGCCAGTACCCCTCCTAGCGGGGGCTTTGTAGATACGCAGTATTTT
cdr3_aa: CASTPPSGGFVDTQYF

clone_size: .
v_call: TRBV7-6
d_call: .
j_call: TRBJ2-2
cdr3_nt: TGTGCCAGCAGCTTAGTCCTGATCACCGGGGAGCTGTTTTTT
cdr3_aa: CASSLVLITGELFF

clone_size: .
v_call: TRBV15
d_call: TRBD1
j_call: TRBJ2-3
cdr3_nt: TGTGCCACCAGACCGGGACAGGGTTCTTCGGATACGCAGTATTTT
cdr3_aa: CATRPGQGSSDTQYF